This T cell receptor (beta chain) was retrieved from a study of OX40 agonist ivuxolimab in advanced cancers. Study overall: The drug used for patients, ivuxolimab, was an agonistic anti-OX40 (CD134) antibody. Patients in the trial were receiving intravenous ivuxolimab every 2 weeks, at doses of 0.01 to 10 mg/kg.

TCRdb keeps only in-frame clones here, not all; method: immunoSEQ multiplex PCR. The sample yields about 61,000 clones, around 83% seen once. The V gene's germline CDR1 is MNHEY and CDR2 SVGAGI. The V and J ends lost 6 bases and 15 bases respectively, with 15 bases between them. This CDR3 region has 12 residues. V and J are TRBV6-5 and TRBJ1-6, with TRBD1 as a possible D gene (5 bases). Material: CD4+ or CD8+ T cells sorted from blood, obtained in a trial of the OX40 agonist ivuxolimab. The receptor comes from an adult with an advanced solid tumor such as melanoma, head and neck, liver or kidney cancer. The CDR3 loop is CASRGGGVHLHF. The CDR3 bases are TGTGCCAGCAGGGGGGGTGGGGTTCACCTCCACTTT.